Listed below are T cell receptor beta chains from one sample, sequenced in a study of regulatory T cells in long-lasting Graves disease. One entry per CDR3 protein, called by TCRdb with MiXCR from the multiplex PCR reads. This sample has roughly 420,000 distinct CDR3 sequences; 16% occur once, and the top ten carry around 11%. These data were also reused for a study on T cells in Graves' hyperthyroidism and ophthalmopathy.

The sequencing here drew on peripheral blood mononuclear cells (PBMCs), taken at new diagnosis, from a patient treated with antithyroid drugs. These receptors came from a woman aged 25 to 39 with Graves disease. The conserved cysteine and the conserved F or W are not part of the CDR3 here. Fields, in order: J gene, V gene, CDR3 protein.

TRBJ1-5,TRBV15,ATSTRRDYRPQH
TRBJ2-5,TRBV2,ASSYDGKPGDGETQY
TRBJ1-1,TRBV10-3,AISERQDEAF
TRBJ2-3,TRBV27,ASSIADTDTQY
TRBJ2-2,TRBV29-1,SVDGDYGTGELF
TRBJ2-7,TRBV15,ATSRGQGKDEQY
TRBJ2-3,TRBV7-2,ASSRIAAQGTDTQY
TRBJ2-2,TRBV6-1,ASTTGASGTGELF
TRBJ2-2,TRBV28,ASSSLRRRGFTGELF
TRBJ2-1,TRBV15,ATSRDRPHSYNEQF
TRBJ2-5,TRBV28,ASSVLPQGIQETQY
TRBJ1-1,TRBV29-1,STRTGGGMNTEAF
TRBJ1-1,TRBV15,ATSKARNLGAF
TRBJ2-2,TRBV20-1,SATLAGGDTGELF
TRBJ2-7,TRBV5-1,ASSLATDYEQY
TRBJ2-6,TRBV27,ASSLPTAGRTGANVLT
TRBJ2-7,TRBV18,ASSPGFSYEQY
TRBJ2-3,TRBV3-1,ASSQRLAGSTDTQY
TRBJ2-7,TRBV6-1,ASSEQETGPNPGWDSLWEQY
TRBJ1-1,TRBV28,ASSTDLGADTEAF
TRBJ1-5,TRBV30,AWSPRRGQPQH
TRBJ2-7,TRBV6-1,ASSKILASYEQY
TRBJ1-1,TRBV7-3,ASSLNTVNTEAF
TRBJ2-2,TRBV27,ASSGPGQVNTGELF
TRBJ2-1,TRBV14,ASSQDGLAGESPYEQF
TRBJ2-3,TRBV4-1,ASSQDWKTDTQY
TRBJ1-1,TRBV12-3/TRBV12-4,ASSFVRGDTEAF
TRBJ2-1,TRBV15,ATSGSSGGQYNEQF
TRBJ2-5,TRBV12-3/TRBV12-4,ASSPDRVGETQY
TRBJ2-7,TRBV5-6,ASSASFGQVYEQY
TRBJ2-7,TRBV4-1,ASSQVAGPAEDEQY
TRBJ2-7,TRBV6-1,ASSPRTFRTGTYEQY
TRBJ2-2,TRBV6-1,ASSETSGSTGELF
TRBJ1-1,TRBV7-2,ASSFSRIPMNTEAF
TRBJ2-1,TRBV7-8,ASSLSGLSRNEQF
TRBJ2-4,TRBV29-1,SVEKGGPKNIQY
TRBJ2-5,TRBV7-9,ASLGSGSPQETQY
TRBJ2-2,TRBV6-2/TRBV6-3,ASSSPWGRVTGELF
TRBJ2-3,TRBV15,ATSRGGRADTQY
TRBJ2-7,TRBV28,ASSFPGTAYEQY
TRBJ2-1,TRBV6-1,ASRAVLEGDEQF
TRBJ2-7,TRBV6-2/TRBV6-3,ASRGRREALYEQY